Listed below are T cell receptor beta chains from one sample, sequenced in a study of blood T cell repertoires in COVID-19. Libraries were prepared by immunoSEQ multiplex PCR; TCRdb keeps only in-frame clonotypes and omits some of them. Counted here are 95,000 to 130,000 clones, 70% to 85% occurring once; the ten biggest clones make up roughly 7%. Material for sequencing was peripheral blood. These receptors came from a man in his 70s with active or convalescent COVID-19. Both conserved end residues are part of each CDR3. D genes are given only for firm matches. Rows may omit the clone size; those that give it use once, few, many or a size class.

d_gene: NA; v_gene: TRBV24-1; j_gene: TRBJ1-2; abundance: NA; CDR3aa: CATSDPVLYGYTF; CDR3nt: TGTGCCACCAGTGACCCGGTCCTATATGGCTACACCTTC
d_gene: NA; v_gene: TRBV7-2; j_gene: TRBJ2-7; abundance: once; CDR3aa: CASSLEGDRSYEQYF; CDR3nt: TGTGCCAGCAGCTTAGAGGGGGACCGCTCCTACGAGCAGTACTTC
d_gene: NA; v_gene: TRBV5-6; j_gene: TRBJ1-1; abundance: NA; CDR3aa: CASSLTAGMNTEAFF; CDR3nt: TGTGCCAGCAGCTTGACGGCAGGGATGAACACTGAAGCTTTCTTT
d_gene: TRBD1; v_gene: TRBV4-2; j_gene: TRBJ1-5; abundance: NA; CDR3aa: CASSPGTGGDPSNQPQHF; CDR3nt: TGTGCCAGCAGCCCGGGGACAGGGGGCGATCCTAGCAATCAGCCCCAGCATTTT
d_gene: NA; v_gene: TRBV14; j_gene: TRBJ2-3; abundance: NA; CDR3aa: CASSRPTGIRGDTQYF; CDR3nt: TGTGCCAGCAGCCGACCGACTGGGATCCGGGGAGATACGCAGTATTTT
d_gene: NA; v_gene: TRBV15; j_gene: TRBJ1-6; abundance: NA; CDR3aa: CATSSWGLGNSPLHF; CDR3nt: TGTGCCACCAGCAGTTGGGGACTTGGTAATTCACCCCTCCACTTT
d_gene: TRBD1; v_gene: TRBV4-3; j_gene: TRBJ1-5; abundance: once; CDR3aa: CASSQDQWTGNYQPQHF; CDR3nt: TGCGCCAGCAGCCAAGATCAGTGGACAGGAAACTATCAGCCCCAGCATTTT
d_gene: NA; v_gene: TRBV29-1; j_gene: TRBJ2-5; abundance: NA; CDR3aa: CSVRGAEETQYF; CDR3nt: TGCAGCGTCAGGGGGGCGGAAGAGACCCAGTACTTC
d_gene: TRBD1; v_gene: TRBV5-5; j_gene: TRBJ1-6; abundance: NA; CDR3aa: CASSPGQGNSPLHF; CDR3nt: TGTGCCAGCAGCCCCGGACAGGGGAATTCACCCCTCCACTTT
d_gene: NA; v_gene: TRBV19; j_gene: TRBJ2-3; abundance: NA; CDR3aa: CASQTRGRTDTQYF; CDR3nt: TGTGCCAGCCAGACCAGGGGACGCACAGATACGCAGTATTTT
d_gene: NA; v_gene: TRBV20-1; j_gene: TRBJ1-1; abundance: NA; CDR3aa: CSARDSPGTFF; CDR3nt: TGCAGTGCTAGAGATTCACCGGGAACTTTCTTT
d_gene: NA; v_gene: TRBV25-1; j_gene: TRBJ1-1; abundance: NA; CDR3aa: CASSERQSTEAFF; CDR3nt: TGTGCCAGCAGTGAAAGACAGAGCACTGAAGCTTTCTTT
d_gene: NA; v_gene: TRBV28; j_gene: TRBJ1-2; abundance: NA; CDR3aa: CASSPAPNYGYTF; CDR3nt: TGTGCCAGCAGCCCCGCGCCTAACTATGGCTACACCTTC
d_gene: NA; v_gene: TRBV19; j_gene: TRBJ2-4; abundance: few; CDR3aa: CASSQSKESPMNIQYF; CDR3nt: TGTGCCAGTAGTCAATCGAAGGAGAGCCCCATGAACATTCAGTACTTC
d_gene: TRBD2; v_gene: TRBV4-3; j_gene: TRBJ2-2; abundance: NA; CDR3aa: CASSQDIGLAGNGELFF; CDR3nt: TGCGCCAGCAGCCAAGATATCGGGCTAGCGGGCAACGGGGAGCTGTTTTTT
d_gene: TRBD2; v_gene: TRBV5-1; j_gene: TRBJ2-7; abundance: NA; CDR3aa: CASSHRTGGYEQYF; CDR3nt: TGCGCCAGCAGCCATCGGACGGGAGGCTACGAGCAGTACTTC
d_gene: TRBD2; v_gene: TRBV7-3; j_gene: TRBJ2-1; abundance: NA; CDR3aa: CASSLAGAYDSYNEQFF; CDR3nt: TGTGCCAGCAGCTTAGCGGGAGCGTACGATTCCTACAATGAGCAGTTCTTC
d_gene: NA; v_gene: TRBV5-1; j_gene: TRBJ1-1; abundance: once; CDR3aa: CASSFTGSSTTEAFF; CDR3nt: TGCGCCAGCAGCTTTACAGGGTCCTCAACTACTGAAGCTTTCTTT
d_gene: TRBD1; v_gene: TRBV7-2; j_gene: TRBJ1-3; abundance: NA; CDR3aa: CASSSGQGDTIYF; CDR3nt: TGTGCCAGCAGCTCCGGACAGGGTGACACCATATATTTT
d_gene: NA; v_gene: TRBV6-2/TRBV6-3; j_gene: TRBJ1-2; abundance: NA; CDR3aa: CASSDSTGGYTF; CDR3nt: TGTGCCAGCAGTGACTCGACAGGTGGCTACACCTTC
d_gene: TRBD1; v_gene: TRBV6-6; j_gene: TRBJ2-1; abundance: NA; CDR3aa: CASSQPGQGSYNEQFF; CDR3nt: TGTGCCAGCAGTCAACCTGGACAGGGGTCCTACAATGAGCAGTTCTTC
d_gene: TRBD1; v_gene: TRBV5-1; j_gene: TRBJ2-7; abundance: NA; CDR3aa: CASSLGQGASYEQYF; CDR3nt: TGCGCCAGCAGCTTGGGACAGGGGGCCTCCTACGAACAGTACTTC
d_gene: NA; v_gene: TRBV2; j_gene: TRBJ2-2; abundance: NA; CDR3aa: CASSATSGQNTGELFF; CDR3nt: TGTGCCAGCAGTGCGACCTCCGGACAGAACACCGGGGAGCTGTTTTTT
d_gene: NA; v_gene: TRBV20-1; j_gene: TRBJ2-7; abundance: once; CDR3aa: CSANSPYEQYF; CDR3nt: TGCAGTGCTAACAGTCCCTACGAGCAGTACTTC
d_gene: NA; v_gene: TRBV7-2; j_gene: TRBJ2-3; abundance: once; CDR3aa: CASSLGPTDTQYF; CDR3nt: TGTGCCAGCAGCTTAGGGCCCACAGATACGCAGTATTTT
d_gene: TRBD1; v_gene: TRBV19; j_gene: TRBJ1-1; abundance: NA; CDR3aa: CASSTGTGNTEAFF; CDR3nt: TGTGCCAGTAGTACGGGGACAGGGAACACTGAAGCTTTCTTT
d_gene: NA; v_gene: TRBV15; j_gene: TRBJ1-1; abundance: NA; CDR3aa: CATSRDKGQNTEAFF; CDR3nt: TGTGCCACCAGCAGAGATAAAGGACAGAACACTGAAGCTTTCTTT
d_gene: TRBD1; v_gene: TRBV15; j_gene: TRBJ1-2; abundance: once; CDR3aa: CATSRAPRDRNGYTF; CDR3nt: TGTGCCACCAGCAGAGCACCCAGGGACAGGAATGGCTACACCTTC
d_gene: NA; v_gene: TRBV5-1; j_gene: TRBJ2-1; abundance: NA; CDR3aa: CASSLGQFDEQFF; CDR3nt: TGCGCCAGCAGCTTAGGACAGTTCGATGAGCAGTTCTTC
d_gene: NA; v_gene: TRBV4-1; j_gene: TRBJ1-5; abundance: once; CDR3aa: CASSQRGGSNQPQHF; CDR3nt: TGCGCCAGCAGCCAAAGGGGTGGTAGCAATCAGCCCCAGCATTTT
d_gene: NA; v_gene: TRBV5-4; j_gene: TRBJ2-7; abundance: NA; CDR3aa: CASSLGLGLSGFSYEQYF; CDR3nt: TGTGCCAGCAGCTTGGGCCTGGGCCTGAGCGGATTCTCCTACGAGCAGTACTTC
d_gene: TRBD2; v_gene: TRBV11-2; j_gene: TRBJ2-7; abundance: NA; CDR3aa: CASSLDLKASGTYEQYF; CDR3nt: TGTGCCAGCAGCTTAGATCTAAAGGCTAGCGGAACCTACGAGCAGTACTTC
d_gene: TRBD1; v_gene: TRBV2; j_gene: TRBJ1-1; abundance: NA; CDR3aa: CASSGQGYTEAFF; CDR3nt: TGTGCCAGCAGTGGACAGGGGTACACTGAAGCTTTCTTT
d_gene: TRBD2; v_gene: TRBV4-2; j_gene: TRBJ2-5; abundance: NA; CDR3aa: CASSRTLAGGETQYF; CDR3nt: TGTGCCAGCAGCCGTACCCTAGCGGGGGGGGAGACCCAGTACTTC
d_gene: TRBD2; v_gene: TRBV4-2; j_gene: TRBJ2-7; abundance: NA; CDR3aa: CASSQDWTSASYEQYF; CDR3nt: TGTGCCAGCAGCCAAGATTGGACTAGCGCCTCCTACGAGCAGTACTTC
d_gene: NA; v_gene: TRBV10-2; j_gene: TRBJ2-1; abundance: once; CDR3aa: CASSTRLGSSYNEQFF; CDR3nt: TGCGCCAGCAGTACCAGGCTAGGGAGCTCCTACAATGAGCAGTTCTTC
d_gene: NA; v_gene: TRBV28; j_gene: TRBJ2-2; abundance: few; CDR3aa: CASSSGGRRTNTGELFF; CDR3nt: TGTGCCAGCAGTTCCGGAGGACGGAGGACTAACACCGGGGAGCTGTTTTTT
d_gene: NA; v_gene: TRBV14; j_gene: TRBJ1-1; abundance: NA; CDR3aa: CASRNRGMNTEAFF; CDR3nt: TGTGCCAGCAGAAATAGGGGAATGAACACTGAAGCTTTCTTT
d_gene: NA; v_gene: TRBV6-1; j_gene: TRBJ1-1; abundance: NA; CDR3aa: CASSEGGWTATTEAFF; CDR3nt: TGTGCCAGCAGTGAAGGAGGGTGGACAGCCACCACTGAAGCTTTCTTT
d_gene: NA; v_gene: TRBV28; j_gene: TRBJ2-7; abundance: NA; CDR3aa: CASRPTGLRVKTYEQYF; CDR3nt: TGTGCCAGCAGACCGACCGGCCTCAGGGTGAAAACCTACGAGCAGTACTTC
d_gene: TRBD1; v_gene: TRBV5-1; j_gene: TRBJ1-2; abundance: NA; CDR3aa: CASSLGQGSGYTF; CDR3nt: TGCGCCAGCAGCCTGGGACAGGGGAGTGGCTACACCTTC
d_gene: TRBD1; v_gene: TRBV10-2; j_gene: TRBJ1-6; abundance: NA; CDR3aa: CASSEQGGGNSPLHF; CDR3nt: TGCGCCAGCAGTGAACAGGGGGGGGGTAATTCACCCCTCCACTTT